Listed below are T cell receptor beta chains from one sample, sequenced in a study of blood T cell repertoires in COVID-19. TCRdb's copy holds only in-frame clones and misses some; the assay was immunoSEQ multiplex PCR. The repertoire includes a few hundred thousand clones, 80% to 90% of them detected once, and approximately 10% sits in the top ten. The sequencing sample was made of peripheral blood. These receptors were collected from a woman in her 70s with COVID-19, enrolled during active disease. The CDR3 runs from the conserved cysteine through the conserved F or W. D genes are given only for firm matches. Clone size, where shown, is once, few, many, or a class for clones that have expanded.

TRBD2,NA,TRBV10-3,TRBJ2-3,CAISRGTSGNTDTQYF,TGTGCCATCAGCCGCGGGACTAGCGGGAACACAGATACGCAGTATTTT
NA,NA,TRBV19,TRBJ1-5,CASSHTFLGREFSKPQHF,TGTGCCAGTAGCCACACTTTCCTGGGCAGGGAATTTAGTAAGCCCCAGCATTTT
TRBD2,NA,TRBV7-2,TRBJ2-1,CASSPGVAGEGEQFF,TGTGCCAGCAGCCCCGGGGTAGCGGGAGAGGGTGAGCAGTTCTTC
NA,NA,TRBV19,TRBJ1-5,CASSIGADSNQPQHF,TGTGCCAGTAGTATAGGGGCAGATAGCAATCAGCCCCAGCATTTT
NA,NA,TRBV7-2,TRBJ2-3,CASSLEGFGGQYF,TGTGCCAGCAGCTTAGAGGGTTTCGGAGGGCAGTATTTT
TRBD2,once,TRBV3-1/TRBV3-2,TRBJ2-1,CASSRGLAGGNEQFF,TGTGCCAGCAGCCGGGGACTAGCGGGAGGCAATGAGCAGTTCTTC
NA,NA,TRBV5-1,TRBJ1-4,CASSLQGETNEKLFF,TGCGCCAGCAGCTTACAGGGCGAAACTAATGAAAAACTGTTTTTT
TRBD1,NA,TRBV15,TRBJ1-5,CATSRDGTVRPQHF,TGTGCCACCAGCAGGGACGGGACAGTTCGGCCCCAGCATTTT
TRBD2,NA,TRBV5-4,TRBJ2-1,CASSWEGLGYNEQFF,TGTGCCAGCAGCTGGGAGGGACTTGGCTACAATGAGCAGTTCTTC
NA,NA,TRBV5-1,TRBJ2-1,CASSLGQSNEQFF,TGCGCCAGCAGCTTGGGGCAGTCTAATGAGCAGTTCTTC
TRBD1,few,TRBV5-1,TRBJ2-1,CASSLGQGFNEQFF,TGCGCCAGCAGCTTGGGACAGGGTTTCAATGAGCAGTTCTTC
TRBD2,NA,TRBV4-1,TRBJ2-7,CASSQGVGGRAYEQYF,TGCGCCAGCAGCCAAGGGGTTGGAGGGAGGGCCTACGAGCAGTACTTC
TRBD1,NA,TRBV19,TRBJ2-5,CASTDRGKETQYF,TGTGCCAGTACCGACAGGGGCAAAGAGACCCAGTACTTC
TRBD2,NA,TRBV18,TRBJ2-7,CASSPGLGNYEQYF,TGTGCCAGCTCACCCGGACTAGGAAACTACGAGCAGTACTTC
NA,NA,TRBV12-3/TRBV12-4,TRBJ2-7,CASSFSGYEQYF,TGTGCCAGCAGTTTTTCGGGATACGAGCAGTACTTC
TRBD2,NA,TRBV5-1,TRBJ2-1,CASSNSGSSYNEQFF,TGCGCCAGCAGCAATAGCGGGAGCTCCTACAATGAGCAGTTCTTC
TRBD2,NA,TRBV15,TRBJ2-1,CATSRDRTSGRAEQFF,TGTGCCACCAGCAGAGATCGGACTAGCGGGAGGGCTGAGCAGTTCTTC
NA,NA,TRBV30,TRBJ1-2,CAWSPLNYGYTF,TGTGCCTGGAGTCCGCTAAACTATGGCTACACCTTC
NA,NA,TRBV7-3,TRBJ2-7,CASSSGRGSYEQYF,TGTGCCAGCAGCTCCGGACGGGGGTCCTACGAGCAGTACTTC
TRBD1,NA,TRBV5-8,TRBJ1-4,CASSLLPGQKHEKLFF,TGTGCCAGCAGCTTACTTCCGGGACAGAAGCATGAAAAACTGTTTTTT
NA,NA,TRBV4-1,TRBJ2-1,CASSPLGLGVYNEQFF,TGCGCCAGCAGCCCACTGGGGCTAGGGGTTTACAATGAGCAGTTCTTC
TRBD1,NA,TRBV28,TRBJ1-5,CASRQDRDNQPQHF,TGTGCCAGCAGACAAGACAGGGATAATCAGCCCCAGCATTTT
TRBD1,NA,TRBV11-3,TRBJ2-4,CASSLRTRDRGGPKNIQYF,TGTGCCAGCAGCTTACGCACTAGGGACAGGGGGGGGCCCAAAAACATTCAGTACTTC
TRBD1,NA,TRBV9,TRBJ1-5,CASSEGTVSNQPQHF,TGTGCCAGCAGCGAGGGGACAGTTAGCAATCAGCCCCAGCATTTT
NA,NA,TRBV7-9,TRBJ2-7,CASSSPPRDSNSYEQYF,TGTGCCAGCAGCTCACCTCCTCGGGACTCAAACTCCTACGAGCAGTACTTC
NA,NA,TRBV5-5,TRBJ1-2,CASSPDGGYGYTF,TGTGCCAGCAGCCCAGATGGAGGCTATGGCTACACCTTC
NA,NA,TRBV25-1,TRBJ2-2,CASKEWSSGELFF,TGTGCCAGCAAGGAATGGAGTTCCGGGGAGCTGTTTTTT
TRBD2,NA,TRBV6-2/TRBV6-3,TRBJ2-7,CASSQLPPSGSPQEQYF,TGTGCCAGCAGTCAACTACCCCCTAGCGGGAGTCCACAAGAGCAGTACTTC
NA,NA,TRBV5-4,TRBJ1-2,CASSLNTGYTF,TGTGCCAGCAGCTTGAACACTGGCTACACCTTC
NA,NA,TRBV6-5,TRBJ2-7,CASRTQSPYEQYF,TGTGCCAGCAGAACACAGAGTCCCTACGAGCAGTACTTC
NA,NA,TRBV18,TRBJ1-5,CASSSDREQPQHF,TGTGCCAGCTCGTCCGACAGAGAACAGCCCCAGCATTTT
TRBD1,NA,TRBV24-1,TRBJ1-2,CATSDFGQGGGYTF,TGTGCCACCAGTGACTTCGGACAGGGCGGTGGCTACACCTTC
NA,NA,TRBV7-2,TRBJ1-2,CASSLGPGVNYGYTF,TGTGCCAGCAGCTTAGGGCCAGGTGTTAACTATGGCTACACCTTC
NA,NA,TRBV5-1,TRBJ2-5,CASSPGNFETQYF,TGCGCCAGCAGCCCAGGGAATTTTGAGACCCAGTACTTC
TRBD2,NA,TRBV3-1/TRBV3-2,TRBJ2-3,CASSPRTSGRTDTQYF,TGTGCCAGCAGCCCTAGGACTAGCGGTCGCACAGATACGCAGTATTTT
TRBD2,NA,TRBV19,TRBJ2-7,CASSIETSGAYSYEQYF,TGTGCCAGTAGTATAGAAACTAGCGGCGCATACTCCTACGAGCAGTACTTC
TRBD1,NA,TRBV6-5,TRBJ1-1,CASSLVDRGNTEAFF,TGTGCCAGCAGCCTAGTGGACAGGGGCAACACTGAAGCTTTCTTT
NA,once,TRBV28,TRBJ2-1,CASSLGGRRYNEQFF,TGTGCCAGCAGTTTAGGCGGAAGGCGGTACAATGAGCAGTTCTTC
TRBD1,NA,TRBV6-2/TRBV6-3,TRBJ2-2,CASSYYGTGGYGELFF,TGTGCCAGCAGTTACTACGGGACAGGGGGTTATGGGGAGCTGTTTTTT
TRBD2,NA,TRBV7-6,TRBJ2-1,CASSLGSLAGYNEQFF,TGTGCCAGCAGCTTAGGGTCCCTAGCGGGTTACAATGAGCAGTTCTTC
TRBD2,NA,TRBV5-4,TRBJ2-3,CASSPRWGLAGVKTDTQYF,TGTGCCAGCAGCCCCCGGTGGGGACTAGCGGGAGTAAAGACAGATACGCAGTATTTT
NA,few,TRBV28,TRBJ2-3,CASSSSDLRDTQYF,TGTGCCAGCAGTTCTAGCGATTTAAGAGATACGCAGTATTTT
NA,NA,TRBV28,TRBJ2-7,CASSWGFYEQYF,TGTGCCAGCAGTTGGGGCTTCTACGAGCAGTACTTC
NA,once,TRBV3-1/TRBV3-2,TRBJ1-1,CASRRHPGHQTMNTEAFF,TGTGCCAGCAGACGACATCCGGGACACCAAACTATGAACACTGAAGCTTTCTTT
TRBD2,NA,TRBV18,TRBJ2-7,CASSPRVLAGFFEQYF,TGTGCCAGCTCACCACGGGTTCTAGCGGGATTCTTCGAGCAGTACTTC
TRBD1,NA,TRBV7-9,TRBJ1-2,CASSFGTGNYGYTF,TGTGCCAGCAGCTTTGGGACAGGGAACTATGGCTACACCTTC
TRBD2,NA,TRBV6-5,TRBJ2-3,CAAGGAISDTDTQYF,TGTGCCGCGGGGGGGGCTATCTCGGACACAGATACGCAGTATTTT
TRBD1,NA,TRBV2,TRBJ1-2,CASRPDRYGYTF,TGTGCCAGCAGGCCGGACAGGTATGGCTACACCTTC
TRBD1,NA,TRBV2,TRBJ2-5,CASSLIQGARETQYF,TGTGCCAGCAGTTTAATACAGGGGGCGCGGGAGACCCAGTACTTC
TRBD2,NA,TRBV27,TRBJ2-7,CASSRLGLAGGTYSYEQYF,TGTGCCAGCAGTCGGTTAGGACTAGCGGGAGGCACCTACTCCTACGAGCAGTACTTC
TRBD1,NA,TRBV18,TRBJ2-7,CASSWDRAAYEQYF,TGTGCCAGCTCTTGGGACAGGGCGGCCTACGAGCAGTACTTC
TRBD1,NA,TRBV11-3,TRBJ1-1,CASSLWSSGGTNTEAFF,TGTGCCAGCAGCTTATGGTCCTCAGGGGGAACGAACACTGAAGCTTTCTTT
NA,NA,TRBV6-5,TRBJ1-5,CASSRGEGNQPQHF,TGTGCCAGCAGTCGAGGGGAGGGCAATCAGCCCCAGCATTTT